The clone carrying this T cell receptor beta chain was counted a single time. The antigen remains undetermined. The data were obtained in a study of T-cell reconstitution after alpha-beta-depleted transplantation in children. Study outcomes and limitations: Reportedly, alpha-beta T cells present about two months post-transplant originated from several hundred expanded clones of graft origin. T-cell numbers and diversity, one year after transplant, stemmed largely from T cells that were newly produced.

Library preparation (for TCRbeta) was performed with unique molecular identifiers. TCRdb itself ran the PCR reads through MiXCR, one entry per CDR3 protein. The repertoire consists of about a million distinct CDR3 sequences, with about 29% occurring once and the leading ten covering about 28%. The CDR3 length is 13 residues. V lost 8 bases to trimming and J lost 1 base, with 11 bases between them. This sequence was found in a boy in the first two years of life who had a stem cell transplant for SCID, so the T cells may come from the graft donor. This chain uses TRBV12-3 or TRBV12-4 with TRBJ2-5; unclear D gene. This specimen was PBMCs, mostly from graft donor cells, taken 360 days after TCRalphabeta/CD19-depleted stem cell transplant. The CDR3, as DNA: TGTGCCAGCCAAACCAGTCTCCAAGAGACCCAGTACTTC. Translation gives CASQTSLQETQYF.